Following are 32 T cell receptor beta chains from one sample sequenced in a study of CD8+ T cells in alopecia areata. RNA extraction and reverse transcription yielded cDNA as sequencing template. Sequenced by immunoSEQ multiplex PCR; TCRdb stores in-frame clones only, minus some. The top ten clones hold more than 0.4% of a sample with hundreds of thousands of clones, approximately 52% of them seen once. Sequenced material: CD4+ T cells sorted from blood, taken at week 0. Receptors were obtained from a human donor with alopecia areata.

This clone was picked up a small number of times. The chain employs TRBV19 and TRBJ2-2; 7 bases align to TRBD1. Per germline, CDR1 LNHDA and CDR2 SQIVND (reference sequence). This CDR3 comprises 14 residues. Trimming at V came to 6 bases and at J to 4 bases, leaving 5 bases not matched to a gene. This CDR3 is CASSLDRATGELFF. In nucleotides, the CDR3 is TGTGCCAGTAGCCTTGACAGGGCCACCGGGGAGCTGTTTTTT.

This clone was recorded a few times. Different DNA sequences within this sample yield the same CDR3. This rearrangement joins TRBV6-5 to TRBJ2-7; 8 bases line up with TRBD1. The CDR3 runs to 15 residues. The J segment lost 1 base and the V segment lost 2 bases, leaving 4 bases of the junction unmatched. The V gene's germline CDR1 is MNHEY and CDR2 SVGAGI. DNA for the CDR3: TGTGCCAGCAGTTACCGCGGACAGGGATCCTACGAGCAGTACTTC. This translates into CASSYRGQGSYEQYF.

About this clone: Other DNA sequences from this sample encode an identical CDR3 as well. This chain uses TRBV15 with TRBJ2-7, with D possibly being TRBD1 (5 bases). Germline V gene sequence: CDR1 LNHNV, CDR2 YYDKDF (reference sequence). The CDR3 contains 12 residues. Trimming shortened V by 1 base and J by 7 bases, and 8 bases separated the two germline ends. CDR3 loop: CATSRVQGEQYF. The CDR3 nucleotides read TGTGCCACCAGCAGAGTCCAGGGTGAGCAGTACTTC.

The V and J genes are TRBV7-2 and TRBJ2-5, with D unresolved. Germline values: CDR1 SGHTA, CDR2 FQGNSA. The CDR3 has 12 residues. Between the trimmed V and J ends, which lost 7 bases and 11 bases, there was a span of 17 bases. The CDR3 nucleotides read TGTGCCAGCACCCGTTGGCAGGTTGAGCAGTACTTC. Amino acids: CASTRWQVEQYF.

The chain uses TRBV29-1 and TRBJ2-1, with no clear D. Trimming stripped 2 bases from V and 4 bases from J, with 9 bases between. The CDR3 loop spans 13 amino acids. Per the germline V gene, CDR1 is SQVTM and CDR2 is ANQGSEA. Written as DNA, the CDR3 is TGCAGCGTTGAACGCACTTCATACAATGAGCAGTTCTTC. Translated: CSVERTSYNEQFF.

The V and J genes are TRBV6-1 and TRBJ1-6; 8 nucleotides line up with TRBD1. The CDR3 has 14 amino acids. The V gene's germline CDR1 is MNHNS and CDR2 SASEGT. With 7 bases clipped from V and 10 bases from J, the junction kept 9 bases outside the gene matches. The CDR3 here is CASTTGQVGSPLHF. The CDR3 coding sequence is TGTGCCAGCACTACGGGACAGGTCGGATCACCCCTCCACTTT.

The chain links TRBV14 to TRBJ2-1; 11 bases fit TRBD1. J was trimmed by 0 bases and V by 4 bases; bases with no gene match: 8. The germline gives CDR1 SGHDN, CDR2 FVKESK. The CDR3 loop spans 18 amino acids. The CDR3 sequence: CASSRPRDRGDSYNEQFF. CDR3 sequence (DNA): TGTGCCAGCAGCCGCCCCAGGGACAGGGGGGACTCCTACAATGAGCAGTTCTTC.

In its sample, this clone was seen a few times. In DNA form, the CDR3 reads TGCGCCAGCAGCCTTAACGACAGGGGTGATTCACCCCTCCACTTT. Its translation is CASSLNDRGDSPLHF. The chain links TRBV5-1 to TRBJ1-6; 8 nucleotides align to TRBD1. Unmatched junction bases numbered 8, after V lost 4 bases and J lost 8 bases. The CDR3 has 15 amino acids. From germline, CDR1 is SGHRS and CDR2 YFSETQ.

This clone was seen at least ten times. The V call is TRBV19, the J call TRBJ1-2, with TRBD1 as a possible D gene (6 bases). Germline values: CDR1 LNHDA, CDR2 SQIVND (reference sequence). The CDR3 length is 13 residues. V lost 11 bases, J lost 8 bases, and 21 bases lay in between. The CDR3 sequence is CASRDTRSEGYTF. CDR3 DNA sequence: TGTGCCTCTCGGGACACCCGATCAGAGGGCTACACCTTC. Based on the CDR3 plus reference TRBV19 and TRBJ1-2, the full variable domain is DGGITQSPKYLFRKEGQNVTLSCEQNLNHDAMYWYRQDPGQGLRLIYYSQIVNDFQKGDIAEGYSVSREKKESFPLTVTSAQKNPTAFYLCASRDTRSEGYTFGSGTRLTVV.

The gene calls are TRBV5-6 and TRBJ2-1; 7 bases agree with TRBD2. J gave up 10 bases and V 1 base, and 11 bases lay outside the gene matches. Germline V lookup: CDR1 SGHDT, CDR2 YYEEEE. The length of the CDR3 is 15 residues. CDR3 protein: CASSLFSLASREQFF. CDR3 bases: TGTGCCAGCAGCTTGTTTTCACTAGCGTCCCGGGAGCAGTTCTTC. Full variable domain (rest looked up from reference TRBV5-6 and TRBJ2-1): DAGVTQSPTHLIKTRGQQVTLRCSPKSGHDTVSWYQQALGQGPQFIFQYYEEEERQRGNFPDRFSGHQFPNYSSELNVNALLLGDSALYLCASSLFSLASREQFFGPGTRLTVL.

The chain couples TRBV6-1 to TRBJ1-1; D remains ambiguous. The V end was cut by 5 bases, the J end by 4 bases, with 11 bases between. The CDR3 runs to 13 residues. Germline CDR1 reads MNHNS; CDR2 reads SASEGT. CDR3 amino acids: CASSTQGRTEAFF. Here the CDR3 DNA reads TGTGCCAGCAGTACCCAAGGACGCACTGAAGCTTTCTTT.

The chain links TRBV7-9 to TRBJ2-7; tentatively, D is TRBD1 or TRBD2 (5 bases each). Germline V CDR1 and CDR2: SEHNR, FQNEAQ (reference sequence). The CDR3 has 15 amino acids. V gave up 4 bases and J gave up 3 bases, with 16 bases separating them. The CDR3 nucleotides are TGTGCCAGCAGCTCCCTCCGGGGACCCTACTACGAGCAGTACTTC. Protein sequence: CASSSLRGPYYEQYF.

The rearrangement links TRBV7-2 to TRBJ1-6; TRBD1 is a possible D gene (5 bases). CDR1 is SGHTA and CDR2 is FQGNSA in the germline V gene. This CDR3 has 16 amino acids. The ends were cut back, 5 bases at V and 7 bases at J, with 18 bases in the middle. CDR3 in amino acids: CASSPRGLHSNSPLHF. The CDR3 nucleotides are TGTGCCAGCAGCCCCCGGGGCCTACATTCGAATTCACCCCTCCACTTT.

This sequence joins TRBV11-2 and TRBJ2-6; D unresolved. This CDR3 is 15 amino acids long. The ends were cut back, 2 bases at V and 0 bases at J, with 5 bases in the middle. CDR1 and CDR2 (germline): SGHAT, FQNNGV. The CDR3 sequence is CASSLRGSGANVLTF. In DNA, the CDR3 is TGTGCCAGCAGCTTACGTGGCTCTGGGGCCAACGTCCTGACTTTC.

This clone turned up a few times. The chain has TRBV29-1 and TRBJ2-5, with 8 bases matching TRBD1. Germline-derived CDR1 and CDR2 are SQVTM and ANQGSEA. This CDR3 is 13 amino acids long. V lost 5 bases, J lost 5 bases, and 7 bases stayed unmatched. CDR3 nucleotide sequence: TGCAGCGTTAGGACAGGGAGTTTCGAGACCCAGTACTTC. It yields the protein CSVRTGSFETQYF.

This clone was counted once. Here the CDR3 DNA reads TGCGCCAGCAGCTTGGACTGGGAGAATGAGCAGTTCTTC. This translates into CASSLDWENEQFF. The chain is built from TRBV5-1 and TRBJ2-1; D is possibly TRBD2 (5 bases). Germline V gene lookup returns CDR1 SGHRS and CDR2 YFSETQ. V lost 0 bases to trimming and J lost 7 bases, with 8 bases between them. CDR3 length equals 13 residues.

This clone was detected a few times. The rearrangement uses TRBV15 and TRBJ2-1; 8 bases line up with TRBD1. Looked up from germline, CDR1 is LNHNV and CDR2 is YYDKDF (reference sequence). The CDR3 loop spans 16 amino acids. With V trimmed by 5 bases and J by 6 bases, 12 bases remained unmatched. CDR3 in amino acids: CATSGEWTGTLNEQFF. In DNA form, the CDR3 reads TGTGCCACCAGCGGGGAGTGGACAGGGACCCTCAATGAGCAGTTCTTC.

The CDR3 sequence: CASSEWAALSYEQYF. The CDR3 coding sequence is TGTGCCAGCAGTGAATGGGCAGCCCTCTCCTACGAGCAGTACTTC. The chain uses TRBV2 and TRBJ2-7; no definite D call. Trimming removed 2 bases from V and 0 bases from J, with 11 bases in between. CDR1 is SNHLY and CDR2 is FYNNEI in the germline V gene. The CDR3 length is 15 residues.

The chain has TRBV15 and TRBJ2-2; 8 positions agree with TRBD2. There are 15 residues in the CDR3. With V trimmed by 5 bases and J by 2 bases, 4 bases remained unmatched. In germline, CDR1 is LNHNV, CDR2 YYDKDF (reference sequence). The CDR3 here is CATSPGGRNTGELFF. DNA for the CDR3: TGTGCCACCAGCCCGGGGGGGCGAAACACCGGGGAGCTGTTTTTT.

The rearrangement uses TRBV19 and TRBJ1-2, with TRBD1 as a possible D gene (5 bases). Germline CDR1 and CDR2: LNHDA and SQIVND (reference sequence). This CDR3 has 14 amino acids. Trimming took 2 bases from V and 4 from J, leaving 11 bases between them. The CDR3 DNA reads as TGTGCCAGTAGTATAAAAGGGGAGGTCTATGGCTACACCTTC. Protein product: CASSIKGEVYGYTF.

This chain uses TRBV7-3 with TRBJ2-2; the D is unclear. The CDR3 totals 15 residues. Germline V gives CDR1 SGHTA, CDR2 FQGTGA. The V end was cut by 1 base, the J end by 4 bases, with 10 bases between. CDR3: CASSLSAISTGELFF. Here the CDR3 DNA reads TGTGCCAGCAGCTTAAGCGCTATTTCCACCGGGGAGCTGTTTTTT.

The CDR3 loop is CASSRKAETRENRETQYF. In DNA, the CDR3 is TGCGCCAGCAGCCGGAAAGCAGAAACAAGGGAAAATCGAGAGACCCAGTACTTC. This chain joins TRBV4-1 and TRBJ2-5; no reliable D call. Germline values: CDR1 MGHRA, CDR2 YSYEKL. This CDR3 region has 18 residues. V lost 4 bases and J lost 4, with 25 bases in between.

A remark on this clone: Additional DNA sequences in this sample encode the identical CDR3. The chain employs TRBV9 and TRBJ2-5; D is perhaps TRBD2 (6 bases). From germline, CDR1 is SGDLS and CDR2 YYNGEE. CDR3 length: 13 residues. Trimming left V 0 bases short and J 5 bases short, with 8 bases between. This CDR3 reads CASSVDGRETQYF. DNA for the CDR3: TGTGCCAGCAGCGTAGATGGGAGGGAGACCCAGTACTTC.

The chain employs TRBV4-1 and TRBJ2-3, with 9 bases identical to TRBD2. The CDR3 runs to 15 residues. V lost 1 base, J lost 5 bases, and 4 bases stayed unmatched. Germline V lookup: CDR1 MGHRA, CDR2 YSYEKL. The CDR3 protein is CASSQGGREGDTQYF. CDR3 sequence (DNA): TGCGCCAGCAGCCAAGGCGGGAGGGAGGGAGATACGCAGTATTTT.

This clone was counted a few times. This CDR3 reads CASSFGGAGANVLTF. CDR3 DNA: TGTGCCAGCAGCTTTGGAGGGGCTGGGGCCAACGTCCTGACTTTC. V usage is TRBV11-2 and J usage is TRBJ2-6; a weak D match, TRBD2 (6 bases). The CDR3 length is 15 residues. Trimming took 3 bases from V and 2 from J, leaving 8 bases between them. From germline, CDR1 is SGHAT and CDR2 FQNNGV.

The chain has TRBV30 and TRBJ1-5; D is perhaps TRBD1 (5 bases). Germline V gene data show CDR1 as GTSNPN and CDR2 as SVGIG (reference sequence). The ends were cut back, 5 bases at V and 2 bases at J, with 10 bases in the middle. This CDR3 comprises 13 residues. The CDR3 protein is CAWGLGGNQPQHF. The CDR3 nucleotides read TGTGCCTGGGGGCTAGGGGGCAATCAGCCCCAGCATTTT.

This clone was seen a single time. The chain's CDR3 is CASRLGGGGYRQYF. CDR3 sequence (DNA): TGCGCCAGCAGACTAGGGGGAGGCGGATACCGGCAGTACTTC. V and J are TRBV4-1 and TRBJ2-7; possibly TRBD1 or TRBD2 for D (6 bases each). Germline-derived CDR1 and CDR2 are MGHRA and YSYEKL. Trimming removed 6 bases at V and 9 bases at J, with 21 bases between. The CDR3 is 14 residues long.

This clone was seen a handful of times. At the DNA level, this CDR3 is encoded by other sequences in the same sample as well. This chain links TRBV5-5 with TRBJ1-2; no firm D call. Germline CDR1 SGHKS, CDR2 YYEKEE (reference sequence). Trimming cost V 4 bases and J 8 bases, with 12 bases left between them. There are 12 residues in the CDR3. The CDR3 here is CASSPDGGGYTF. CDR3 sequence (DNA): TGTGCCAGCAGCCCGGACGGCGGGGGCTACACCTTC.

The rearrangement links TRBV4-2 to TRBJ1-5; D gene ambiguous. The CDR3 loop spans 16 amino acids. Trimming cost V 6 bases and J 2 bases, with 17 bases left between them. CDR1 and CDR2 (germline): LGHNA, YNFKEQ. The CDR3 region has the DNA TGTGCCAGCAGAGATTCCGGGGTTGCGGGCAATCAGCCCCAGCATTTT. This codes for CASRDSGVAGNQPQHF.

The chain links TRBV9 to TRBJ2-1; 7 positions agree with TRBD1. V gave up 4 bases and J gave up 3 bases; unmatched junction bases: 16. Germline loops: CDR1 SGDLS, CDR2 YYNGEE. The CDR3 covers 18 residues. The CDR3 DNA follows: TGTGCCAGCAGCCCAGGGGGTTGGGAAGTGCGTCACTACAATGAGCAGTTCTTC. This encodes CASSPGGWEVRHYNEQFF.

This rearrangement joins TRBV7-9 to TRBJ2-7, with D unclear. The CDR3 contains 12 residues. Germline loops: CDR1 SEHNR, CDR2 FQNEAQ (reference sequence). V was pared by 1 base and J by 7 bases, with 8 bases between. CDR3 residues: CASSLELPEQYF. DNA of the CDR3: TGTGCCAGCAGCTTAGAATTACCGGAGCAGTACTTC.

The chain recombines TRBV5-1 with TRBJ2-1, with 8 bases identical to TRBD1. CDR3 size: 15 residues. J was trimmed by 4 bases and V by 4 bases; bases with no gene match: 7. Germline loops: CDR1 SGHRS, CDR2 YFSETQ. Here the CDR3 reads CASSVQGARYNEQFF. The DNA of the CDR3 is TGCGCCAGCAGCGTCCAGGGGGCGAGGTACAATGAGCAGTTCTTC.